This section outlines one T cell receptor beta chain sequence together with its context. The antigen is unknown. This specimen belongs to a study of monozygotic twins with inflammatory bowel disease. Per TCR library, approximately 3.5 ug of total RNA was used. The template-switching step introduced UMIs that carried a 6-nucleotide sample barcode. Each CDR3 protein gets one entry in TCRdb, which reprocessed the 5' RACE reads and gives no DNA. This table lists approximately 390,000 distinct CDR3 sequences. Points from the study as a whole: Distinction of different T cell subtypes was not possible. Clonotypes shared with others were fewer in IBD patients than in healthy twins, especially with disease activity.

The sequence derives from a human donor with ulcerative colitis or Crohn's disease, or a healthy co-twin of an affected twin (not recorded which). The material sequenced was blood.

The chain's CDR3 is CASSLGINQETQYF. The rearrangement uses TRBV5-6 and TRBJ2-5. Germline V gene sequence: CDR1 SGHDT, CDR2 YYEEEE. The CDR3 is made up of 14 amino acids.